A single sample is the source of the 3 T cell receptor beta chains below, sequenced in a study of radiation and T cells in renal cell carcinoma. The time point was: baseline pretreatment blood. Sample treatment: 15 Gy SBRT to primary tumor, nephrectomy 4 weeks later. Here immunoSEQ multiplex PCR was the method, and the copy in TCRdb shows in-frame clones only, minus some. The sample includes 150,000 or so clones, roughly nine tenths of them seen just once. Sequencing was performed on blood, taken from a patient whose treatment included radiotherapy and nephrectomy. These receptors all stem from a woman in her 70s with renal cell carcinoma.

V usage is TRBV27 and J usage is TRBJ1-5, with unresolved D. The CDR3 is 12 residues long. Trimming took off 3 bases at V and 3 bases at J, with 3 bases between the two ends. Germline V lookup: CDR1 MNHEY, CDR2 SMNVEV (reference sequence). The CDR3 region is CASSFPNQPQHF. The CDR3 DNA is TGTGCCAGCAGTTTTCCCAATCAGCCCCAGCATTTT.

The chain joins TRBV5-1 to TRBJ1-3, with a tentative D call TRBD1 (6 bases). There are 15 residues in the CDR3. Germline V gene lookup returns CDR1 SGHRS and CDR2 YFSETQ. V lost 0 bases and J 3 bases, leaving 10 bases between the germline ends. Written as DNA, the CDR3 is TGCGCCAGCAGCTTGGTGGGGGCTGATGGAAACACCATATATTTT. It specifies CASSLVGADGNTIYF.

The chain is built from TRBV19 and TRBJ2-2; TRBD1 matches at 9 bases. Germline V gene sequence: CDR1 LNHDA, CDR2 SQIVND (reference sequence). With 6 bases clipped from V and 2 bases from J, the junction kept 7 bases outside the gene matches. This CDR3 contains 16 residues. The CDR3 loop is CASRKDRGLNTGELFF. CDR3 DNA: TGTGCCAGTAGAAAGGACAGGGGACTAAACACCGGGGAGCTGTTTTTT. Looking up the rest from reference TRBV19 and TRBJ2-2 gives the full variable domain: DGGITQSPKYLFRKEGQNVTLSCEQNLNHDAMYWYRQDPGQGLRLIYYSQIVNDFQKGDIAEGYSVSREKKESFPLTVTSAQKNPTAFYLCASRKDRGLNTGELFFGEGSRLTVL.